Listed below are T cell receptor beta chains from one sample, sequenced in a study of CD8+CD57+ T cells in acquired aplastic anemia. Using its own MiXCR run on the reads, TCRdb lists one record per CDR3 protein. The sample carries hundreds of thousands of distinct CDR3 sequences, less than 35% recorded once. Sequenced material: sorted CD4+, CD8+, or CD8+CD57+ T cells (not recorded which) from PBMCs. Receptors were obtained from a human donor with aplastic anemia. CDR3s include the opening cysteine and the closing phenylalanine or tryptophan. D genes are given only for firm matches. Expanded clones get a size class; other rows say once, few or many, or leave the size out.

CDR3 DNA: TGTGCCAGCAGTTACCACAATACGGGGGAGGGGACAGATACGCAGTATTTT
CDR3 protein: CASSYHNTGEGTDTQYF
clone size: .
D gene: TRBD2
J gene: TRBJ2-3
V gene: TRBV25-1

CDR3 DNA: TGTGCCAGCAGCCCTGGGAAGGGTCGGGAAACAGATACGCAGTATTTT
CDR3 protein: CASSPGKGRETDTQYF
clone size: .
D gene: .
J gene: TRBJ2-3
V gene: TRBV11-1

CDR3 DNA: TGTGCCACCAGCAGAGATCCTAGCGGGGGCGGGGAGACCCAGTACTTC
CDR3 protein: CATSRDPSGGGETQYF
clone size: many
D gene: TRBD2
J gene: TRBJ2-5
V gene: TRBV15

CDR3 DNA: TGTGCCAGCAGCTTAGGACTAGCGGGGGGACAAAATGAGCAGTTCTTC
CDR3 protein: CASSLGLAGGQNEQFF
clone size: many
D gene: TRBD2
J gene: TRBJ2-1
V gene: TRBV9

CDR3 DNA: TGTGCCATCTCAGACAGGGTAGGCAATGAGCAGTTCTTC
CDR3 protein: CAISDRVGNEQFF
clone size: many
D gene: TRBD1
J gene: TRBJ2-1
V gene: TRBV10-3

CDR3 DNA: TGTGCCAGCAGTGTCCTCTCTGGAAACACCATATATTTT
CDR3 protein: CASSVLSGNTIYF
clone size: many
D gene: .
J gene: TRBJ1-3
V gene: TRBV10-3

CDR3 DNA: TGTGCCAGCAGCAGAAACCGTGCAACTAATGAAAAACTGTTTTTT
CDR3 protein: CASSRNRATNEKLFF
clone size: .
D gene: .
J gene: TRBJ1-4
V gene: TRBV7-9

CDR3 DNA: TGCAGTGCTAGAGATTGGCAGCGGGCGGCCTACGAGCAGTACTTC
CDR3 protein: CSARDWQRAAYEQYF
clone size: many
D gene: .
J gene: TRBJ2-7
V gene: TRBV20-1

CDR3 DNA: TGCGCCAGCAGCTACACAGGGGACACGGTCTCCGAGCAGTACTTC
CDR3 protein: CASSYTGDTVSEQYF
clone size: .
D gene: TRBD1
J gene: TRBJ2-7
V gene: TRBV5-1

CDR3 DNA: TGTGCCAGCAGCTTAGCGGGACAGTATAGCAATCAGCCCCAGCATTTT
CDR3 protein: CASSLAGQYSNQPQHF
clone size: many
D gene: TRBD1
J gene: TRBJ1-5
V gene: TRBV11-1

CDR3 DNA: TGCGCCAGCAGCTTGGGTAGCCAGACTAGCAATCAGCCCCAGCATTTT
CDR3 protein: CASSLGSQTSNQPQHF
clone size: few
D gene: .
J gene: TRBJ1-5
V gene: TRBV5-1

CDR3 DNA: TGCGCCAGCAGCCCGGGGGTGAGCTACGAGCAGTACTTC
CDR3 protein: CASSPGVSYEQYF
clone size: many
D gene: .
J gene: TRBJ2-7
V gene: TRBV5-1

CDR3 DNA: TGCAGCGTTGAACGGGGAACTGGAAACACCATATATTTT
CDR3 protein: CSVERGTGNTIYF
clone size: few
D gene: .
J gene: TRBJ1-3
V gene: TRBV29-1

CDR3 DNA: TGTGCCAGCAGTAGGCAGGGGGTCGCCTACGAGCAGTACTTC
CDR3 protein: CASSRQGVAYEQYF
clone size: .
D gene: TRBD1
J gene: TRBJ2-7
V gene: TRBV28

CDR3 DNA: TGTGCCAGCAGCCAAGATCACGCTAGCGGGAGTTACGAGCAGTACTTC
CDR3 protein: CASSQDHASGSYEQYF
clone size: .
D gene: TRBD2
J gene: TRBJ2-7
V gene: TRBV4-2

CDR3 DNA: TGTGCCAGTTCAAGGATGGTCAGGGGCCACACTGAAGCTTTCTTT
CDR3 protein: CASSRMVRGHTEAFF
clone size: .
D gene: .
J gene: TRBJ1-1
V gene: TRBV19

CDR3 DNA: TGTGCCAGCAGCCAAGAAGTTGCGGGACTAGCGGGAAGGGGGGCCAACGTCCTGACTTTC
CDR3 protein: CASSQEVAGLAGRGANVLTF
clone size: .
D gene: TRBD2
J gene: TRBJ2-6
V gene: TRBV4-2

CDR3 DNA: TGCAGCGTTCTGACGGCCCCGACTCTTTATGGCTACACCTTC
CDR3 protein: CSVLTAPTLYGYTF
clone size: many
D gene: .
J gene: TRBJ1-2
V gene: TRBV29-1

CDR3 DNA: TGTGCCAGTACCTTTCTACAGAGCAATCAGCCCCAGCATTTT
CDR3 protein: CASTFLQSNQPQHF
clone size: many
D gene: .
J gene: TRBJ1-5
V gene: TRBV19

CDR3 DNA: TGTGCCAGCAGCTTAAACCAGGGGAGGGGTGGAAAACTGTTTTTT
CDR3 protein: CASSLNQGRGGKLFF
clone size: once
D gene: .
J gene: TRBJ1-4
V gene: TRBV7-8

CDR3 DNA: TGTGCCAGCGCGGGTGGGGGCAGGGACATTCGGTACTTC
CDR3 protein: CASAGGGRDIRYF
clone size: .
D gene: .
J gene: TRBJ2-4
V gene: TRBV6-1

CDR3 DNA: TGTGCCAGCAGCCCCACGGGACAGGGGGTAGGAGATGGCTACACCTTC
CDR3 protein: CASSPTGQGVGDGYTF
clone size: few
D gene: TRBD1
J gene: TRBJ1-2
V gene: TRBV4-2

CDR3 DNA: TGTGCCAGTAGTCTACCGGACAGGGAGACTGGCTACACCTTC
CDR3 protein: CASSLPDRETGYTF
clone size: many
D gene: TRBD1
J gene: TRBJ1-2
V gene: TRBV19

CDR3 DNA: TGCAGCGTTGGTTGGGCCAGCTCCTACGAGCAGTACTTC
CDR3 protein: CSVGWASSYEQYF
clone size: few
D gene: .
J gene: TRBJ2-7
V gene: TRBV29-1

CDR3 DNA: TGTGCCACCAGTGATTTACGCAGCCGATTGGTCTTT
CDR3 protein: CATSDLRSRLVF
clone size: many
D gene: .
J gene: TRBJ1-1
V gene: TRBV24-1

CDR3 DNA: TGTGCCAGTAGTTTACAGGATTACGAGCAGTACTTC
CDR3 protein: CASSLQDYEQYF
clone size: .
D gene: .
J gene: TRBJ2-7
V gene: TRBV19

CDR3 DNA: TGCAGTGCGAAAACCGGGACCCGAGGGAATGAGCAGTTCTTC
CDR3 protein: CSAKTGTRGNEQFF
clone size: .
D gene: .
J gene: TRBJ2-1
V gene: TRBV20-1

CDR3 DNA: TGTGCCAGCAGATCAACAGGGGACCTCTATGGCTACACCTTC
CDR3 protein: CASRSTGDLYGYTF
clone size: few
D gene: TRBD1
J gene: TRBJ1-2
V gene: TRBV12-3/TRBV12-4

CDR3 DNA: TGTGCCAGCAGCCCAGGACTAGCGGGAGGATCCGCCAAAAACATTCAGTACTTC
CDR3 protein: CASSPGLAGGSAKNIQYF
clone size: .
D gene: TRBD2
J gene: TRBJ2-4
V gene: TRBV4-2

CDR3 DNA: TGTGCCAGCAGCGTAAAGGGATTCACCTTC
CDR3 protein: CASSVKGFTF
clone size: many
D gene: .
J gene: TRBJ1-2
V gene: TRBV9

CDR3 DNA: TGCAGTGCTAGAGAAAGCGTGGGGGACAGGGCTCGTTTCGGTGGCTACACCTTC
CDR3 protein: CSARESVGDRARFGGYTF
clone size: few
D gene: TRBD1
J gene: TRBJ1-2
V gene: TRBV20-1

CDR3 DNA: TGTGCCAGCAGTGAATTTGTTGCTCCCTCTGGGGCCAACGTCCTGATTTTC
CDR3 protein: CASSEFVAPSGANVLIF
clone size: .
D gene: .
J gene: TRBJ2-6
V gene: TRBV25-1

CDR3 DNA: TGTGCCAGTTCGTGGAGGGGGGAGACAGATACGCAGTATTTT
CDR3 protein: CASSWRGETDTQYF
clone size: many
D gene: .
J gene: TRBJ2-3
V gene: TRBV7-2

CDR3 DNA: TGTGCCAGTAGTATATGGGGGACAGGGGACGGCAGCAATCAGCCCCAGCATTTT
CDR3 protein: CASSIWGTGDGSNQPQHF
clone size: many
D gene: TRBD1
J gene: TRBJ1-5
V gene: TRBV19

CDR3 DNA: TGTGCCAGCAGTTCGGATTGGGAGGGGCACGTTTACGAGCAGTACTTC
CDR3 protein: CASSSDWEGHVYEQYF
clone size: .
D gene: TRBD2
J gene: TRBJ2-7
V gene: TRBV12-3/TRBV12-4

CDR3 DNA: TGTGCCAGCAGCTTAATGCCTGGACAGGGGCAGGGAGAGACCCAGTACTTC
CDR3 protein: CASSLMPGQGQGETQYF
clone size: .
D gene: TRBD1
J gene: TRBJ2-5
V gene: TRBV5-8

CDR3 DNA: TGTGCCAGCAGTTTCTCTTTCGGGAAGACCACCCAGTACTTC
CDR3 protein: CASSFSFGKTTQYF
clone size: .
D gene: .
J gene: TRBJ2-5
V gene: TRBV27

CDR3 DNA: TGTGCCACCAGTGATCTAGACAACTACTACGAGCAGTACTTC
CDR3 protein: CATSDLDNYYEQYF
clone size: .
D gene: .
J gene: TRBJ2-7
V gene: TRBV24-1

CDR3 DNA: TGTGCCAGCAGTTACTCGAGAAGCAGGGACGATCAGCCCCAGCATTTT
CDR3 protein: CASSYSRSRDDQPQHF
clone size: many
D gene: .
J gene: TRBJ1-5
V gene: TRBV6-2/TRBV6-3

CDR3 DNA: TGTGCCAGCAGCCTTGGGAATGACAGGGAAGGCTACACCTTC
CDR3 protein: CASSLGNDREGYTF
clone size: many
D gene: TRBD1
J gene: TRBJ1-2
V gene: TRBV11-3

CDR3 DNA: TGTGCCAGCACCGTCGGCGGGGCCAATTCACCCCTCCACTTT
CDR3 protein: CASTVGGANSPLHF
clone size: .
D gene: .
J gene: TRBJ1-6
V gene: TRBV2

CDR3 DNA: TGTGCCAGCAGGTCCTCCCACCATAATTCACCCCTCCACTTT
CDR3 protein: CASRSSHHNSPLHF
clone size: many
D gene: .
J gene: TRBJ1-6
V gene: TRBV5-6

CDR3 DNA: TGTGCCAGCAGCCCGAGAGGTGGGGACAATGAGCAGTTCTTC
CDR3 protein: CASSPRGGDNEQFF
clone size: .
D gene: .
J gene: TRBJ2-1
V gene: TRBV11-2

CDR3 DNA: TGTGCCAGCAGTTACTCGGCAGGGGCCACCGGGGAGCTGTTTTTT
CDR3 protein: CASSYSAGATGELFF
clone size: .
D gene: .
J gene: TRBJ2-2
V gene: TRBV9

CDR3 DNA: TGCAGTGCTAGAGGGGGTGGCAAAAACATTCAGTACTTC
CDR3 protein: CSARGGGKNIQYF
clone size: .
D gene: .
J gene: TRBJ2-4
V gene: TRBV20-1

CDR3 DNA: TGTGCCAGCAGTTACTGGCCATTACCGGGAACGGGGGAGCAGTTCTTC
CDR3 protein: CASSYWPLPGTGEQFF
clone size: .
D gene: .
J gene: TRBJ2-1
V gene: TRBV10-3

CDR3 DNA: TGTGCCAGCAGCTTATGGGACGGGCTGGGTGAAAAACTGTTTTTT
CDR3 protein: CASSLWDGLGEKLFF
clone size: .
D gene: .
J gene: TRBJ1-4
V gene: TRBV7-2

CDR3 DNA: TGTGCCAGCAGCCTAACCTCGGTAGGTGAGCAGTTCTTC
CDR3 protein: CASSLTSVGEQFF
clone size: few
D gene: .
J gene: TRBJ2-1
V gene: TRBV7-9

CDR3 DNA: TGTGCCAGCAGCACACCCACCCCAAAGGTTGGCACTGAAGCTTTCTTT
CDR3 protein: CASSTPTPKVGTEAFF
clone size: .
D gene: .
J gene: TRBJ1-1
V gene: TRBV11-1

CDR3 DNA: TGTGCCAGCAGCCCCTCCGGGACTAGCGGGGGGGCATCCTACGAGCAGTACTTC
CDR3 protein: CASSPSGTSGGASYEQYF
clone size: .
D gene: TRBD2
J gene: TRBJ2-7
V gene: TRBV4-2

CDR3 DNA: TGCAGTGCCGCGAGACTAGCGGGAGATGAGACCCAGTACTTC
CDR3 protein: CSAARLAGDETQYF
clone size: .
D gene: TRBD2
J gene: TRBJ2-5
V gene: TRBV20-1

CDR3 DNA: TGTGCCAGCAGCACCAGCGGGAGGAACTACGAGCAGTACTTC
CDR3 protein: CASSTSGRNYEQYF
clone size: .
D gene: TRBD2
J gene: TRBJ2-7
V gene: TRBV25-1

CDR3 DNA: TGTGCCAGCAGCTTGGCCCGACAGGGAGGGTACACTGAAGCTTTCTTT
CDR3 protein: CASSLARQGGYTEAFF
clone size: few
D gene: TRBD1
J gene: TRBJ1-1
V gene: TRBV5-4

CDR3 DNA: TGCGCCAGCAGCCAAGAAGGGGAGTTCTCACCCCTCCACTTT
CDR3 protein: CASSQEGEFSPLHF
clone size: .
D gene: .
J gene: TRBJ1-6
V gene: TRBV4-1